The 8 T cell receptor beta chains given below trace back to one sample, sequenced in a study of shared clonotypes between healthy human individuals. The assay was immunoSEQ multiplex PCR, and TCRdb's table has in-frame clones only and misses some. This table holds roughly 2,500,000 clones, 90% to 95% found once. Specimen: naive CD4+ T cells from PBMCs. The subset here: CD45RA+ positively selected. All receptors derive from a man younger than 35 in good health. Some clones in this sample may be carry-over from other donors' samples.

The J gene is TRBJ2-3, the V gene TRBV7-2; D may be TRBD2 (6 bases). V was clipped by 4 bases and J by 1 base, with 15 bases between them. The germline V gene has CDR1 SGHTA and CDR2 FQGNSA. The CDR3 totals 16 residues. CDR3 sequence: CASSSVPLAGTDTQYF. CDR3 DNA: TGTGCCAGCAGCTCAGTACCCTTAGCGGGCACAGATACGCAGTATTTT.

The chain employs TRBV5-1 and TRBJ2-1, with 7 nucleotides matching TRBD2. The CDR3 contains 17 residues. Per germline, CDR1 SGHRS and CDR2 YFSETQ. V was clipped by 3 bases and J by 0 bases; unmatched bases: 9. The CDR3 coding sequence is TGCGCCAGCAGCTGGGGTCTAGCGGATAGCTCCTACAATGAGCAGTTCTTC. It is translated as CASSWGLADSSYNEQFF.

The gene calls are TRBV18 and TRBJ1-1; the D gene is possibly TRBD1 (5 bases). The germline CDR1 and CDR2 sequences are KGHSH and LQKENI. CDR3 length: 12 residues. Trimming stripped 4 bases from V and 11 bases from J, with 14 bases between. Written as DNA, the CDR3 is TGTGCCAGCTCACTTGGGACTTCAAGCGCTTTCTTT. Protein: CASSLGTSSAFF.

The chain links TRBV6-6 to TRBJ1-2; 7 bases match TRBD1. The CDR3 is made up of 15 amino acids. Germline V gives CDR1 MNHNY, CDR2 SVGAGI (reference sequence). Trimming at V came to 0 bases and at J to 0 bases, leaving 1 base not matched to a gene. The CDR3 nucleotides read TGTGCCAGCAGTTACTCCGGACAGGCTAACTATGGCTACACCTTC. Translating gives CASSYSGQANYGYTF.

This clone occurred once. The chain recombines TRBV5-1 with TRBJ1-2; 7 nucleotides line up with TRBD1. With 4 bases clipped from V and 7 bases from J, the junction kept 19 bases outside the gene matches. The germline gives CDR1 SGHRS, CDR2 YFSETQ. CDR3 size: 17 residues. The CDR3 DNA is TGCGCCAGCAGCGGGCCGGCCGCAGGGGGATCACTCTCTGGCTACACCTTC. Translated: CASSGPAAGGSLSGYTF.

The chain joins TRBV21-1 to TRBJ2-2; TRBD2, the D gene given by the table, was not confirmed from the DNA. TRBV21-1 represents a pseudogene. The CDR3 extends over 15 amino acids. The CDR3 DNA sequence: TGTGCCAGCAGCAAAGGTGGCGGGGCAACCGGGGAGCTGTTTTTT. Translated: CASSKGGGATGELFF.

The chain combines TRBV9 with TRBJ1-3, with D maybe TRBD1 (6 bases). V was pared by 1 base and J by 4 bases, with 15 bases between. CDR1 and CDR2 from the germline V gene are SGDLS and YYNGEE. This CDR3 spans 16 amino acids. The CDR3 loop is CASSVSVGGLGNTIYF. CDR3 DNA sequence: TGTGCCAGCAGCGTATCCGTCGGGGGCCTCGGAAACACCATATATTTT.

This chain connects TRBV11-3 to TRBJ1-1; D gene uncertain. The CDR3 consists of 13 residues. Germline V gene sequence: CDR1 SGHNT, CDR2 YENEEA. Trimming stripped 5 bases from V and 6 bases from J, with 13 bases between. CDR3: CASSPRGGAEAFF. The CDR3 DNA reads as TGTGCCAGCAGCCCCAGAGGTGGCGCTGAAGCTTTCTTT.